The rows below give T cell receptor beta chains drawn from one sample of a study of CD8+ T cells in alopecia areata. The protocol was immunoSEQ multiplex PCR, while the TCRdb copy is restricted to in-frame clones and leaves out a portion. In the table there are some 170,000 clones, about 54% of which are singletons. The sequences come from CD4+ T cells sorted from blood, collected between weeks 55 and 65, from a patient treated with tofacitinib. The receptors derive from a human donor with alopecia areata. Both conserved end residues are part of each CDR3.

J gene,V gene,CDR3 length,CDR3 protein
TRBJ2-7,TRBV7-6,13,CASSPTGGYEQYF
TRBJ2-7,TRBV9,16,CASSVGGGQGYYEQYF
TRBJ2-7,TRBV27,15,CASSVRLEGATEQYF
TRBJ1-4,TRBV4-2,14,CASSQGGQDEKLFF
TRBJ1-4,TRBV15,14,CATGGGPTNEKLFF
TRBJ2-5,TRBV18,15,CASSPTEWYQETQYF
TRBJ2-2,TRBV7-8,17,CASSSMRGAPGAGELFF
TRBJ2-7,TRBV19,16,CASSIHASPPRIEQYF
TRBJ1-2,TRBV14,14,CASSPGTGHYGYTF
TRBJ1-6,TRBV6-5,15,CASSGRGPLNSPLHF
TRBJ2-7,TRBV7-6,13,CASSSTFAYEQYF
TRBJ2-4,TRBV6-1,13,CASTWDSKNIQYF
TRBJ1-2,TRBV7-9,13,CASSSEGDRGYTF
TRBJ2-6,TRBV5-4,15,CAIGEQYSGANVLTF
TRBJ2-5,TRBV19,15,CASSRTGVGGETQYF
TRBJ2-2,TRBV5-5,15,CASSFRVGDTGELFF
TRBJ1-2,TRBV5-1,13,CASSQGQGGGYTF
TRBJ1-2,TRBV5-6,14,CASSLEQGLIGYTF
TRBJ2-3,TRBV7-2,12,CASSRRQGAKYF
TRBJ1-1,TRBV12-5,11,CASGLVGEAFF
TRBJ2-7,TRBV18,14,CASSRGSQTYEQYF
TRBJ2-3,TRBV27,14,CASSDWPPGGTQYF
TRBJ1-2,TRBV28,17,CASSLLFPLDDNYGYTF
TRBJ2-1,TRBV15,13,CATSRERQGHTIF
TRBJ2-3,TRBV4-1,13,CASSQDPPDTQYF
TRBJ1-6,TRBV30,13,CAWSTGGNSPLHF
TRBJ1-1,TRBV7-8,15,CASSLVRATNTEAFF
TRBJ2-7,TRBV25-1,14,CASSASGTGDEQYF
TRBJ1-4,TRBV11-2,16,CASSPTRGKGNEKLFF
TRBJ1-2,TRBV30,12,CAWSVQAYGYTF
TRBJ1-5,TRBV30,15,CEIASQGSVEQPQHF
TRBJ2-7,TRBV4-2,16,CASSQVGGGYSYEQYF
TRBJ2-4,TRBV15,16,CATSLTRDRAKNIQYF
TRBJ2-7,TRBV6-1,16,CASSEALKTGSYEQYF
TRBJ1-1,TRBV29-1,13,CSVEAGMNTEAFF
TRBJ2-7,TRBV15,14,CATSREGGSYEQYF
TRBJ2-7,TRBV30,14,CAWSVPRLSHEQYF
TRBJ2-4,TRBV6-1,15,CASSEAFGRWDIQYF
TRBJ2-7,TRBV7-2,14,CASSPAGAAYEQYF
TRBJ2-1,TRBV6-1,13,CASRRVSYNEQFF
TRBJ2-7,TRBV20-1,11,CSARANHEQYF
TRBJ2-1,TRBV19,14,CASSPGQGGNEQFF
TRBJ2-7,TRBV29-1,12,CSVAGTAYEQYF
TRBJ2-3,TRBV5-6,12,CASSLASGTQYF
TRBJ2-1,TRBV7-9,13,CASSRTGGGEQFF
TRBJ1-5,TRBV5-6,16,CASSFYGIASNQPQHF
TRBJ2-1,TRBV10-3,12,CAISDLVNEQFF
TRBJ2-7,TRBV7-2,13,CASSLRRGVEQYF
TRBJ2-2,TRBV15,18,CATSRVPRGSGNTGELFF
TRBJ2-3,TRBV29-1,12,CSVGKKIDTQYF
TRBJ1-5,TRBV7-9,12,CASSLAQDPQHF
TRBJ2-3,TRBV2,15,CASTPGLPRTDTQYF
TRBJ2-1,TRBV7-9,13,CASSSSTGNEQFF